There are many counts of the clone carrying this TCR beta chain. Trimming cost V 5 bases and J 4 bases, with 10 bases left between them. There are 13 residues in the CDR3. Germline V gene lookup returns CDR1 MNHEY and CDR2 SVGAGI. Preparation of the TCRbeta library was carried out with unique molecular identifiers. Using its own MiXCR run on the PCR reads, TCRdb lists one record per CDR3 protein. The sample shows approximately 200,000 distinct CDR3 sequences, more than 14% of them seen only once. The data are from a study of T-cell reconstitution after alpha-beta-depleted transplantation in children. The source material was PBMCs from the stem cell graft donor, sampled from the stem cell graft. The chain couples TRBV6-5 to TRBJ2-3, with D tentatively TRBD2 (5 bases). This receptor was obtained from a human donor who donated a stem cell graft to a child with acute lymphoblastic leukemia. This CDR3 reads CASSRLGADTQYF. CDR3 coding DNA: TGTGCCAGCAGTCGCTTGGGAGCAGATACGCAGTATTTT.